This T cell receptor beta chain is from a study of OX40 agonist ivuxolimab in advanced cancers. V was pared by 3 bases and J by 1 base, with 6 bases of the junction left unmatched. The CDR3 loop spans 16 amino acids. Germline CDR1 and CDR2: LNHDA and SQIVND (reference sequence). Sequencing used immunoSEQ multiplex PCR; TCRdb keeps in-frame clones, though not all of them. The repertoire consists of tens of thousands of clones, with about four fifths occurring once and the leading ten covering 4% to 5.5%. The specimen comprised CD4+ or CD8+ T cells sorted from blood, sampled in a trial of the OX40 agonist ivuxolimab. The sequence was obtained from an adult with an advanced solid tumor such as melanoma, head and neck, liver or kidney cancer. The V call is TRBV19, the J call TRBJ2-3; 8 bases match TRBD2. CDR3 protein: CASSIRTSGGTDTQYF. CDR3 nucleotides: TGTGCCAGTAGTATCCGAACTAGCGGAGGCACAGATACGCAGTATTTT.